This T cell receptor (beta chain) was recovered during a study of memory B cells and T cells in multiple sclerosis (dated by TCRdb to the late 2010s). Some background on the complete study: The study compared TCR beta repertoires of autoproliferating peripheral T cells with brain lesion-infiltrating T cells in multiple sclerosis patients. Two multiple sclerosis patients, for whom either brain lesions at autopsy or brain-infiltrating cells from biopsy were available, were included in TCR sequencing. General conclusions and limits of the study: Because clone-set sizes varied across compartments, the counts of shared clonotypes were affected, making normalization necessary.

This clone was seen once. Its binding antigen is unknown. The input lacks base qualities; no much larger clone sits a single base away. CDR1 and CDR2 are read off the germline V gene as SNHLY and FYNNEI. The V and J ends are trimmed by 6 bases and 4 bases, leaving 10 bases between them. From cysteine to phenylalanine, the CDR3 is 13 amino acids long. Only the CDR3 portion is preserved as DNA: 39 bases, with reading frame beginning at the first base. Autoproliferating (CFSEdim) and non-proliferating (CFSEhi) T cell fractions were sequenced separately after stimulus-free culture of CFSE-labeled PBMCs. Altogether, 5x10^7 CFSE-labeled PBMCs were kept in culture for more than 6 days with no stimulus, after which the replicate wells were combined. PBMCs were labeled with about 0.5 uM CFSE and cultured in serum-free AIM-V medium without exogenous stimuli. PBMCs were isolated by Ficoll density gradient centrifugation and were cryopreserved before use. Live 7-AAD-negative cells were sorted on a FACSAria III, washed with PBS, and frozen at -80 degrees C as dry pellets.

Genomic DNA was extracted, and the immunoSEQ Platform was used to amplify TCRbeta CDR3 regions from that DNA. The immunoSEQ assay used multiplex PCR together with high-throughput sequencing and a bioinformatics pipeline from the vendor. Concerning the study's data processing: After discarding non-productive sequences and any CDR3s under 4 amino acids in length, clonotype frequencies were recalculated for each sample. Shared clonotypes were identified in immunoSEQ Analyzer 2.0 as identical CDR3 amino acid, V gene and J gene sequences. Repertoire overlap was normalized by dividing shared clonotype counts by the product of both clone-set sizes, scaled by 1000 into arbitrary units. The table was pulled from immuneACCESS by TCRdb, which kept in-frame rearrangements only. Such tables lose some clones; where checked, under half of the loss comes from unresolved V genes, and the rest has no known cause. V and J calls and clone size are given by that table; D and trimming were obtained from the DNA. For this sample the table gives 9,500 to 15,000 clones, of which around four fifths were detected only once. The top ten hold approximately 2.8% of the sample.

Sequencing was done on a sample of PBMCs from blood kept in culture. The clonotype was recovered from a human donor with multiple sclerosis. The V and J segments used are TRBV2 and TRBJ1-5; the D gene cannot be resolved reliably. The sequenced DNA is TGTGCCAGCAGCCTAGACGGGAATCAGCCCCAGCATTTT. Translated, it reads CASSLDGNQPQHF. Beyond the CDR3, the reference TRBV2 and TRBJ1-5 genes provide the residues; the full variable domain reads: EPEVTQTPSHQVTQMGQEVILRCVPISNHLYFYWYRQILGQKVEFLVSFYNNEISEKSEIFDDQFSVERPDGSNFTLKIRSTKLEDSAMYFCASSLDGNQPQHFGDGTRLSIL.